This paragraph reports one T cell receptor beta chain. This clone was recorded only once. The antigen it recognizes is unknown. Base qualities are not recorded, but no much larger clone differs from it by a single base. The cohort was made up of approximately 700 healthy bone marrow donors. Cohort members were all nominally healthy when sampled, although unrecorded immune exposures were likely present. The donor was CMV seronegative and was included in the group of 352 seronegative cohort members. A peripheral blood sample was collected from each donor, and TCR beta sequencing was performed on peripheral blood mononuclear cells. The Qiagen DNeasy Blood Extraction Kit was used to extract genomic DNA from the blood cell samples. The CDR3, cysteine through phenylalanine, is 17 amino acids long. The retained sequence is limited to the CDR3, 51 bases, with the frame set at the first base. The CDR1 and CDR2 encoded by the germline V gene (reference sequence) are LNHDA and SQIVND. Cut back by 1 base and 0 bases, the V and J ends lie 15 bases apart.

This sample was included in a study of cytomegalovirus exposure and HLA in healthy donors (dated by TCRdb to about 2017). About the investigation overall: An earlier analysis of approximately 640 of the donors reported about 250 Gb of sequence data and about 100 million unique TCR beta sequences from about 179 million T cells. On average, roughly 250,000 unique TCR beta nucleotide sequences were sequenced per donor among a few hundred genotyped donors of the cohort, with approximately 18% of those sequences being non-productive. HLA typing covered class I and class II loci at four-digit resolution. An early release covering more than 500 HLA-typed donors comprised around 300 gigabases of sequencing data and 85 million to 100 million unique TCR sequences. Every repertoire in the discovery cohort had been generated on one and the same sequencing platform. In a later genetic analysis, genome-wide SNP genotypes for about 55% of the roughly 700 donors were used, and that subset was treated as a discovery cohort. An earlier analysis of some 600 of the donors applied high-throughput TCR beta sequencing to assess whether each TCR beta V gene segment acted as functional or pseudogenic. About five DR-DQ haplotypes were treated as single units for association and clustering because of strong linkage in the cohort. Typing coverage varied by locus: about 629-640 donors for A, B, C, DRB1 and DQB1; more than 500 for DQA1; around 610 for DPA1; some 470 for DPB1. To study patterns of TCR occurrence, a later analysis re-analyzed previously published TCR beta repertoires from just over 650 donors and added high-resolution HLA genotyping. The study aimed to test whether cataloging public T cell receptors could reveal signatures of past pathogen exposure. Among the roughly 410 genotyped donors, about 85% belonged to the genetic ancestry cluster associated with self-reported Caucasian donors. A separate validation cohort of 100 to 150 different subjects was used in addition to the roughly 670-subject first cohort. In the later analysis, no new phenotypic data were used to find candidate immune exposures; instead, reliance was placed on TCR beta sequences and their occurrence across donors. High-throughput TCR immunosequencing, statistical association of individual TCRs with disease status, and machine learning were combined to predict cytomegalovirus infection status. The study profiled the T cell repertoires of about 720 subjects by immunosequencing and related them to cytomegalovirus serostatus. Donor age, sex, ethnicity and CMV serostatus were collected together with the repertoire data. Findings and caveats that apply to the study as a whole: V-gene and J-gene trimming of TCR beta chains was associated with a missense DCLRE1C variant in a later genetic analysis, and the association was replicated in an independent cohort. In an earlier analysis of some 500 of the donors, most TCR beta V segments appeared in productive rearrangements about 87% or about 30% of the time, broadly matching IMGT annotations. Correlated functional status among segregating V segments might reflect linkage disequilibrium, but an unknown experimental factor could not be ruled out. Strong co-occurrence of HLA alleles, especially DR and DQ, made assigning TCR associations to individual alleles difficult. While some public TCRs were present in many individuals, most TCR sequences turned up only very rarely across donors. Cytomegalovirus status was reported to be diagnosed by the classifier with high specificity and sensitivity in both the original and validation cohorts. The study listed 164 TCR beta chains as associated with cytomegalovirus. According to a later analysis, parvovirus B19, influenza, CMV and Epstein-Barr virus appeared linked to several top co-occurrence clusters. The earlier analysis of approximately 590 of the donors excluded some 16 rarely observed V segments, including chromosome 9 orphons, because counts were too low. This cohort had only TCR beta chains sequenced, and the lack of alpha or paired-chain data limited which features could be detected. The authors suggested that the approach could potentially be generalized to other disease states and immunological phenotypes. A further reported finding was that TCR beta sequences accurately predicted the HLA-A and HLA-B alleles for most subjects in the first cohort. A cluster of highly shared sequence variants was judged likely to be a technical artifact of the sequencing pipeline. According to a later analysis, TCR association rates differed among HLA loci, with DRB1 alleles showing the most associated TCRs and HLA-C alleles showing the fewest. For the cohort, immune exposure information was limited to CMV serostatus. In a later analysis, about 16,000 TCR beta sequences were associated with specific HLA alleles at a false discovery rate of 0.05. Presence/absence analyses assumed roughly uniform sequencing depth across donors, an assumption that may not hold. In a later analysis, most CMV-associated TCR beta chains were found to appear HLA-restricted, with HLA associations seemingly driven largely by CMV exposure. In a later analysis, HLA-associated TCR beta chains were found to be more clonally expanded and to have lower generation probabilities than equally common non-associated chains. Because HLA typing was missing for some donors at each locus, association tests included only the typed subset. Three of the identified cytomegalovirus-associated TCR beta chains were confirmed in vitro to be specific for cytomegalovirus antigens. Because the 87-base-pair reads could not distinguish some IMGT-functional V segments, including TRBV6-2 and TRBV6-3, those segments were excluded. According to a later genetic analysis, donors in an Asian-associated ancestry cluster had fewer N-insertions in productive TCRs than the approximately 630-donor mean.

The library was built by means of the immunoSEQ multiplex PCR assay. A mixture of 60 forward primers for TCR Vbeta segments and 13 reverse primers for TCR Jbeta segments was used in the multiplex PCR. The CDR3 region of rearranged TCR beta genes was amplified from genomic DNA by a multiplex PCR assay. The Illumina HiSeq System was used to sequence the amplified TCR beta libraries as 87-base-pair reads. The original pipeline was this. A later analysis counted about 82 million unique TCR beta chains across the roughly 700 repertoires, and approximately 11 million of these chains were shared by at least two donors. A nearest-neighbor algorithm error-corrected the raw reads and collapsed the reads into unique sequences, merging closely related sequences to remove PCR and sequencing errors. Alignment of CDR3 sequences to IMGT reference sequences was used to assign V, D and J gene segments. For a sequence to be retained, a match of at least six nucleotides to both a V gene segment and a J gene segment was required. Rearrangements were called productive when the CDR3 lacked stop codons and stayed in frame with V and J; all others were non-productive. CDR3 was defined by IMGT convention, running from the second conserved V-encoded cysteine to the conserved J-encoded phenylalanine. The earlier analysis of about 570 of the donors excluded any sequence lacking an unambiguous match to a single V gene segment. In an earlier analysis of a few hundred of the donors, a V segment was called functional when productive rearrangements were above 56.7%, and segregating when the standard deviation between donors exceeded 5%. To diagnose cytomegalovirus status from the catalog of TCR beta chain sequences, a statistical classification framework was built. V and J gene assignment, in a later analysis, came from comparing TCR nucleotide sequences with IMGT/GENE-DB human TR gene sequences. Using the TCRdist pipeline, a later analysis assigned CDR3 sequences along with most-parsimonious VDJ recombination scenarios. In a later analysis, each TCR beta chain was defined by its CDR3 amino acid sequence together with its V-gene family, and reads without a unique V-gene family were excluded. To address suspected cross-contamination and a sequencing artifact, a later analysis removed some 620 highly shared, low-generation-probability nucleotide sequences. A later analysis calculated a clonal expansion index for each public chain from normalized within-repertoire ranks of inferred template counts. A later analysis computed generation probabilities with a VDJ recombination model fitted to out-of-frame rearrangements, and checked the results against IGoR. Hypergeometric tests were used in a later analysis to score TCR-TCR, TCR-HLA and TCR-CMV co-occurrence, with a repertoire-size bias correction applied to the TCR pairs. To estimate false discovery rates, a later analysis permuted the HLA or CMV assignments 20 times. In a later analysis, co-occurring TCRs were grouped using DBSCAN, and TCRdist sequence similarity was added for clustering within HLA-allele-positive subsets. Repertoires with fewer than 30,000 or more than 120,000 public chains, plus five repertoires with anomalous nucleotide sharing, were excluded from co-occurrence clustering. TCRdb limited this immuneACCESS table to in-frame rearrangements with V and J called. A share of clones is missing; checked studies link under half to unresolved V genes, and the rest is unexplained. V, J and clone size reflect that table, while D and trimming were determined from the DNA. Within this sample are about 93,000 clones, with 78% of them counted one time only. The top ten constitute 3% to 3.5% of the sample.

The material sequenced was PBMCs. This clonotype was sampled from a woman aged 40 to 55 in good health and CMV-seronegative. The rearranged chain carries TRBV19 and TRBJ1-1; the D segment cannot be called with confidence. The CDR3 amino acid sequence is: CASSIGARRHMNTEAFF. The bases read TGTGCCAGTAGTATAGGGGCTCGTCGACACATGAACACTGAAGCTTTCTTT.